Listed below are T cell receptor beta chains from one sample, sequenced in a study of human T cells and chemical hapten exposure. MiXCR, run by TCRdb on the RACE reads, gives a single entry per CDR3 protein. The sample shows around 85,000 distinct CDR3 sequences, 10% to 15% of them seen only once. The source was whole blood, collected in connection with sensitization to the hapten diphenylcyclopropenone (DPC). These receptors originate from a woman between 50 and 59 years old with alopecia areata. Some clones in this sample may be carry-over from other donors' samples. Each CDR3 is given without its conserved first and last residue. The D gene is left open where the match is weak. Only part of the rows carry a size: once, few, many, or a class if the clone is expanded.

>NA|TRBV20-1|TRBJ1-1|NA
SARNRPNTEAF
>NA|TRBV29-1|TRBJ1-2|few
SVEGAPGVQGYT
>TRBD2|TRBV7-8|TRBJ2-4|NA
ASSLGRLAGGPPDKNIQY
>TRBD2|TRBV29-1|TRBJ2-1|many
SVDSGRSDEQF
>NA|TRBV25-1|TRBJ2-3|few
ASGHSADTQY
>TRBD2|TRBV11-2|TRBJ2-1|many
ASSSSGSYNEQF
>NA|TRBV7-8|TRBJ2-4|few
ASSSPGNIQY
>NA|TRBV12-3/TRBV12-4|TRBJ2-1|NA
ASSETTPAEQF
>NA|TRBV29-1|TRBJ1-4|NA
SVKNRGEKLF
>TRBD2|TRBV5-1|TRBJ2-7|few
ASSLQAGPYEQY
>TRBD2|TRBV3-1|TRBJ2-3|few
ASSQEFGTSGISDTQY
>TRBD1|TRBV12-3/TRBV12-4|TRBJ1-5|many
ASSPTGGGQPQH
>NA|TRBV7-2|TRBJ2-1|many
ASSFSLPSNEQF
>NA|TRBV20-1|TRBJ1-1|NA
SAREPTAEAF
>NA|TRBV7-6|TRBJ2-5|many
ASSLEVETQY
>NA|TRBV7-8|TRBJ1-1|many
ASSLASGWGGTEAF
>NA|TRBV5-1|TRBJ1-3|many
ASSSDSNSGNTIY
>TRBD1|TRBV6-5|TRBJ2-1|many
ASRRTGIYNEQF
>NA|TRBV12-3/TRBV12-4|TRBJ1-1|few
ASSPELYEAF
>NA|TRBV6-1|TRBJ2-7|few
ASSRRVPFEQY
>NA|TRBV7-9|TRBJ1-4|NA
ASGRLRELF
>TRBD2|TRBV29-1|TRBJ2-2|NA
SAVRGVNTGELF
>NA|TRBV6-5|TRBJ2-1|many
ASSYSSGGEQF
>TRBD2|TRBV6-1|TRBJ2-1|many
ATRFKREWPNEQF
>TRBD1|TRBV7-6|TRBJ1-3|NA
ASSLGQGNSGNTIY
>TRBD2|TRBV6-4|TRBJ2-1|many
ASSSLAGVFNEQF
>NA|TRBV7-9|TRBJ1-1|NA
ASSPSGSREAF
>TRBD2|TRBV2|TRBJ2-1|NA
AINSRTSGPPYEQF
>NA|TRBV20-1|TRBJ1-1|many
SARYLRANTEAF
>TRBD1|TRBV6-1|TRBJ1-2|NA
ASSDGTGRAELYGYT
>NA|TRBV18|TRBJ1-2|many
ASSPGTERGLGYT
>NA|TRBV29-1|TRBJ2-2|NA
SVVVGHTGELF
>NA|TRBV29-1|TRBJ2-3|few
SVELGTDTQY
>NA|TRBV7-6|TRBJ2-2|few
ASSLEVQANTGELF
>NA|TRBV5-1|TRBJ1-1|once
ASSFERDTEAF
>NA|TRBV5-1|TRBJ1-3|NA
ASSLTANSGNTIY
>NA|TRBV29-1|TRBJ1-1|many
SAPSASSTEAF
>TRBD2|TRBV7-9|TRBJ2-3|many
ASSPTGLAGDTQY
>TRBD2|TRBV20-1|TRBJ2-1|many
SASGLAGINEQF
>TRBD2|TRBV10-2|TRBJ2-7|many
ASSPSRTSGSYEQY
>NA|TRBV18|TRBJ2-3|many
ASSALMVAGGTDTQY
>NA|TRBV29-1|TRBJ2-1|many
SVTPGGALDEQF